The 2 T cell receptor beta chains below were found in one sample sequenced in a study of T cell clonality in common variable immunodeficiency. Data came from immunoSEQ multiplex PCR; TCRdb stores just in-frame clones and leaves some out. Altogether roughly 60,000 clones were found in the sample, and no singletons occur. Sample: peripheral blood mononuclear cells. These receptors were collected from a person aged 18 to 70 in good health.

This clone was observed many times. The CDR3 end is not reached by the read, which stops 3 residues before it; the germline J gene fills it in. The genes are TRBV27 and TRBJ2-3, with no clear D. CDR3 length: 16 residues. Deletions cut 5 bases from V and 2 bases from J, with 17 bases between. From germline, CDR1 is MNHEY and CDR2 SMNVEV (reference sequence). The sequenced CDR3 bases are TGTGCCAGCAGTAACATCTTGATAGGGTCCACAGATACG. Protein sequence: CASSNILIGSTDT. The entire CDR3 protein reads CASSNILIGSTDTQYF.

The sample holds many counts of this clone. The DNA ends 3 residues before the CDR3 does, and the rest of the CDR3 is filled in from the germline J gene. The V call is TRBV30, the J call TRBJ2-7; no definite D call. Germline CDR1 and CDR2: GTSNPN and SVGIG (reference sequence). Trimming stripped 6 bases from V and 3 bases from J, with 15 bases between. The CDR3 spans 13 residues. CDR3 bases read: TGTGCCTGCTCAACCAGCGAGCTCTACGAG. It translates to CACSTSELYE. The CDR3 in its entirety is CACSTSELYEQYF.